This T cell receptor (beta chain) was recovered during a study of shared clonotypes between healthy human individuals (dated by TCRdb to 2019 to 2021). Broadly, across the study: A couple of women and a few men aged 18 to 49 years were included in the cohort. The study deeply sequenced blood TCR repertoires of five healthy adults to estimate repertoire size and the extent of clonotype sharing between individuals. Between about 0.9 and 9 billion PBMCs per donor were obtained by leukapheresis. Per donor, three plates each were used for CD4 naive and CD4 memory, two for CD8 naive, and one for CD8 memory. To increase sequencing depth and limit assay-specific biases, TCR repertoire library preparation and sequencing were carried out by different laboratories using diverse techniques. The full study reports these points: Sharing across four donors was observed for about 5% of naive CD4, less than 4% of naive CD8, 2% to 2.5% of memory CD4, and around 0.4% of memory CD8 clonotypes. Estimated clonotype richness was generally larger for naive than for memory subsets. Clonotypes shared by all four sorted-subset donors showed higher generation probabilities than non-shared clonotypes. Because the study included a small number of donors, the genetic and exposure-history diversity represented was limited. Pairwise subsampling indicated that sequencing depth was expected to affect the degree of clonotype sharing among donors. Only blood was sampled, and tissue TCR repertoires likely differ from those in blood. Even with the large sequencing depth, rarefaction of the sorted-subset datasets indicated that sequencing was incomplete.

Via the germline V gene, CDR1 is MDHEN and CDR2 SYDVKM. Trimming removed 2 bases from V and 3 bases from J, leaving 8 bases between the germline ends. The CDR3 spans 15 residues, from the cysteine through the phenylalanine. Solely the CDR3 DNA is kept, with 45 bases framed from the first base. Using the deep immunoSEQ assay, multiplex PCR amplified TCR CDR3 regions from genomic DNA. For each cell subset, the extracted genomic DNA was distributed evenly across all wells of several immunoSEQ 96-well plates, and each plate served as one replicate. For sorted subsets, roughly 200 ng of genomic DNA, equivalent to around 30,000 T cell genomes, went into each replicate PCR. The purified libraries were quantified using a Qubit 3.0 fluorometer, sized with a Bioanalyzer 2100, and then quantified again using the KAPA Library Quantification kit. Every immunoSEQ 96-well plate was sequenced on a separate single-read 150-cycle Illumina NextSeq 550 flow cell. Processing in the source paper ran as follows. The immunoSEQ output contained only junctional sequences without quality scores, so filtering could not match that applied to full-length reads. To assign V/J genes and CDR3, sequences were annotated using PyIR, a Python wrapper for IgBLAST v1.9, with IMGT germline references. Reads with weak V/J assignments (E-value above 1e-6), missing CDR3, stop codons, out-of-frame junctions, or ambiguous translated residues were removed. V3J clonotypes were defined as sequences sharing the same inferred V gene, J gene, and CDR3 amino acid sequence. To compute the percentage overlap between repertoires, the number of shared unique clonotypes was divided by the size of the smaller repertoire. Richness of each repertoire was evaluated using RTK rarefaction, the Chao1 estimator, and Recon v2.1 estimates of unobserved clonotypes. Generation probabilities were computed with OLGA for all TCRbeta clonotypes obtained by the gDNA method from several donors. Imported from immuneACCESS, the table was reduced by TCRdb to in-frame sequences with V and J called. These copies leave out some clones; in studies compared against another copy, an unresolved V gene accounts for under half, and the cause of the remainder is not known. V and J calls and clone size follow that table, whereas D and trimming were derived from the DNA. The sample contains 2 million or so clones, 90% to 95% of them found a single time. 0.1% to 0.15% of the sample is taken by the ten largest.

The donors were healthy, HIV-negative adults who had no recently reported acute infections or vaccinations. Only Caucasian adults living in Nashville, Tennessee, USA were represented among the donors. CD4+ T cells were enriched by magnetic negative selection; naive cells were then positively selected on CD45RA, and the negative fraction formed the memory subset. After blood collection by leukapheresis, PBMCs were isolated using Ficoll-Histopaque density gradient centrifugation and then cryopreserved in the vapor phase of liquid nitrogen. Analytical flow cytometry was used to check the purity and quantity of every magnetically sorted T cell population. Each sorted fraction had its genomic DNA isolated and then quantified by UV absorbance on a Nanodrop 2000c. Details on this clone: Its cognate antigen has yet to be identified. No base qualities exist here, and no much larger clone lies one base off it.

Recombination connected TRBV28 to TRBJ1-6, with the D gene call left open. The clonotype originates from a man aged 18 to 30 in good health. Material for sequencing was naive CD4+ T cells sorted from blood. Sample cell subset or site, as interpreted from the label and publication: CD45RA+ positively selected. The base sequence is TGTGCCAGCAGTTTAAACCTTTACTATAATTCACCCCTCCACTTT. Its product reads: CASSLNLYYNSPLHF.